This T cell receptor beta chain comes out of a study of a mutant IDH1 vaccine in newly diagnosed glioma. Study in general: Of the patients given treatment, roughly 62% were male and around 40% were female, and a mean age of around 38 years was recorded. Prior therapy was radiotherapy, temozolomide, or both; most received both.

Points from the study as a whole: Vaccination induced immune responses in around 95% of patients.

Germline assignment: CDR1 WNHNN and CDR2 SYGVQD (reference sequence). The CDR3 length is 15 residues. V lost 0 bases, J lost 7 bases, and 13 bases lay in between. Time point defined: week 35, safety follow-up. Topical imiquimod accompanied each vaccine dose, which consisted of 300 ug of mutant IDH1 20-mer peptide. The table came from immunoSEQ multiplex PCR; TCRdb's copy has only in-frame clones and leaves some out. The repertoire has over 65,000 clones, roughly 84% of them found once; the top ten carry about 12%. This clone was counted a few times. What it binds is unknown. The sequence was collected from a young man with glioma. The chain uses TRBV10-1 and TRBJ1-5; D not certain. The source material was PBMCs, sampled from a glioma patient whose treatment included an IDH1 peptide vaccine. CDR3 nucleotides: TGCGCCAGCAGTGAGTCGTCGGGATTGGGACAGCCCCAGCATTTT. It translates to CASSESSGLGQPQHF.